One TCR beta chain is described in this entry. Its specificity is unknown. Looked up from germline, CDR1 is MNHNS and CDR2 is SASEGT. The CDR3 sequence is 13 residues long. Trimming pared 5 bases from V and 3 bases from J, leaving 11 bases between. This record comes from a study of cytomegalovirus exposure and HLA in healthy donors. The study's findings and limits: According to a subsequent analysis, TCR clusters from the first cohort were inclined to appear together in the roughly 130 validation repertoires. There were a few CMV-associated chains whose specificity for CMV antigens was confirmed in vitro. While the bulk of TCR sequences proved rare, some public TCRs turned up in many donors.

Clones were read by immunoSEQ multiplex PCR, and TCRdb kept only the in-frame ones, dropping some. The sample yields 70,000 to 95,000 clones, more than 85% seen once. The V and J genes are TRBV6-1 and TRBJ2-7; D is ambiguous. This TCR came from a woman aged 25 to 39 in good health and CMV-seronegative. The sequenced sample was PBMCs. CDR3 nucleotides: TGTGCCAGCAGTTATCTTCCTCTCTACGAGCAGTACTTC. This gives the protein CASSYLPLYEQYF.